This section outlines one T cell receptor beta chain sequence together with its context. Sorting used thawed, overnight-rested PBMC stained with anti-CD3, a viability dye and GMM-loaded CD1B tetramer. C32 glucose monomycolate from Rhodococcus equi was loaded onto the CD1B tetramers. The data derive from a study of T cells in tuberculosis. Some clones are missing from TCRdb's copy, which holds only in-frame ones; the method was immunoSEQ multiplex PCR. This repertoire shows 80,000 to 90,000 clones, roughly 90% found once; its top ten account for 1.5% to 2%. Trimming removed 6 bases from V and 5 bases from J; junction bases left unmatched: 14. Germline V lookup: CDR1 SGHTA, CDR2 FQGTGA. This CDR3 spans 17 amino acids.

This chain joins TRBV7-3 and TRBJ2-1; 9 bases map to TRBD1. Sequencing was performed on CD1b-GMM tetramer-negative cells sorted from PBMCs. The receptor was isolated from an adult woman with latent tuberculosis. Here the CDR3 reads CASSPTHPGQGHNEQFF. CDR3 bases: TGTGCCAGCAGTCCCACCCATCCGGGACAGGGCCACAATGAGCAGTTCTTC.